This T cell receptor beta chain was sequenced in a study of breast tumors, draining lymph nodes, adjacent tissues. Broader study findings: Tumor repertoires ranked between lymph nodes and nontumor tissue in diversity, with V and J gene preferences.

MiXCR, applied by TCRdb to the multiplex PCR reads, yields one record per CDR3 protein. This sample has some 140,000 distinct CDR3 sequences, with around 20% found just once. This clonotype was seen at least ten times. Its matching antigen is unknown. The lymph nodes were axillary draining lymph nodes from breast cancer patients. The source is a female donor with breast cancer. Some clones in this sample may be carry-over from other donors' samples. The sequenced sample was axillary lymph node tissue.

CDR3 residues: CSATVRLAATDTQYF. The CDR3 DNA follows: TGCAGTGCTACCGTCCGACTAGCGGCCACAGATACGCAGTATTTT. V is TRBV20-1 and J is TRBJ2-3; 9 bases line up with TRBD2. Germline CDR1 DFQATT, CDR2 SNEGSKA (reference sequence). With V trimmed by 4 bases and J by 2 bases, 7 bases remained unmatched. The CDR3 runs to 15 residues.